What follows is one T cell receptor beta chain and its context. Looked up from germline, CDR1 is LGHDT and CDR2 is YNNKEL (reference sequence). The CDR3 length is 17 residues. Trimming pared 2 bases from V and 0 bases from J, leaving 16 bases between. This sample is part of a study of blood T cell repertoires in COVID-19. The wider study: Samples came from the United States, Italy and Spain, spanning acute and convalescent COVID-19. The analysed material was cDNA or gDNA that came from T cells, B-cell-depleted T cells, or PBMCs.

Original processing notes: Amplification of reference gene primers was used by the study to estimate nucleated cell counts. TCRdb's copy holds only in-frame clones and misses some; the assay was immunoSEQ multiplex PCR. D and trimming come from the DNA, and the V and J calls and clone size come from that table. The table lists roughly 90,000 clones, about 85% of them singletons, with more than 2% in the top ten. The sequence came from a woman aged 70 to 79 with acute or convalescent COVID-19. Sequenced: peripheral blood. The chain uses TRBV3-1 (or the pseudogene TRBV3-2) and TRBJ2-5, with D possibly being TRBD1 (6 bases). The CDR3 here is CASSQLRGEPDQETQYF. The CDR3 DNA sequence: TGTGCCAGCAGCCAACTCAGGGGCGAACCTGACCAAGAGACCCAGTACTTC.